This TCR beta chain was identified in a study of human T cells and chemical hapten exposure. On the study more broadly: Diagnoses of alopecia areata, totalis or universalis occurred in mostly female patients. Whole-study findings and limits: Those TCRs sitting above 1 in 1000 frequency stayed the same with DPC sensitization.

During construction of the library, unique molecular identifiers were attached to individual cDNA molecules for quantitative, reproducible TCR counting. TCRdb redid the calling of the RACE reads with MiXCR, one entry per CDR3 protein. Among about 70,000 distinct CDR3 sequences listed, roughly 9.8% were seen once. The germline gives CDR1 SEHNR, CDR2 FQNEAQ (reference sequence). The CDR3 has 17 amino acids. This clonotype was found once. The antigen is unknown. Germline is not matched at one junction end, which may reflect a read error. This sample's time point: patch test 1, 2 weeks after DPC sensitization. Treatment: therapeutic diphenylcyclopropenone sensitization with weekly scalp DPC. The study drew its donors from alopecia patients who were 18 to 70 years old and suitable for DPC.

Sequences were derived from whole blood, sampled in connection with sensitization to the hapten diphenylcyclopropenone (DPC). The V call is TRBV7-9, the J call TRBJ2-2; 7 bases line up with TRBD1. The clonotype originates from a woman in her 40s with alopecia areata. Some clones in this sample may be carry-over from other donors' samples. The CDR3 DNA reads TGTGCCTGCAGCTTTCCTTCCGGGACAGTCTCCACCGGGGAGCTGTTTTTT. Its protein product is CACSFPSGTVSTGELFF. Looking up the rest from reference TRBV7-9 and TRBJ2-2 gives the full variable domain: DTGVSQNPRHKITKRGQNVTFRCDPISEHNRLYWYRQTLGQGPEFLTYFQNEAQLEKSRLLSDRFSAERPKGSFSTLEIQRTEQGDSAMYLCACSFPSGTVSTGELFFGEGSRLTVL.